This TCR beta chain was observed in a study of blood T cells in healthy people across ages. For the second PCR, which ran for about 7 to 11 cycles, a sample-barcoded 5' primer and a J-beta primer mix were used. TCRdb analysed the 5' RACE reads with MiXCR anew, one entry per CDR3 protein. Found here are about 730,000 distinct CDR3 sequences, roughly 47% of them singletons; the top ten hold 20% to 25%. This CDR3 has 12 amino acids. V was pared by 6 bases and J by 5 bases, with 10 bases between. Germline V CDR1 and CDR2: SNHLY, FYNNEI. This rearrangement joins TRBV2 to TRBJ2-5; no reliable D call. The sample taken for sequencing was blood. The clonotype was recovered from a woman aged 60-75 years in good health. The CDR3 DNA is TGTGCCAGCAGGGACGGTTGGGAGACCCAGTACTTC. This sequence encodes CASRDGWETQYF.